This TCR beta chain was found in a study of Graves' ophthalmopathy and Graves' hyperthyroidism. This clonotype was detected many times. The antigen is unknown. Scientists amplified the TCR beta CDR3 regions from RNA transcripts. The library came from an HTBI-primed first-round RT-PCR and a second-round multiplex PCR. MiXCR, run by TCRdb on the multiplex PCR reads, gives a single entry per CDR3 protein. The table has about 160,000 distinct CDR3 sequences, roughly two fifths seen once; the top ten hold 8% to 9.5%. The study excluded patients with other autoimmune diseases, uncontrolled infections, pregnancy or lactation. Clinical symptoms, serum thyroxine, TRAb, thyroid ultrasound and orbital computed tomography determined diagnosis. This CDR3 region has 18 residues. Germline trimming cut 6 bases from V and 0 bases from J; bases unmatched to any gene: 13. CDR1 is MDHEN, CDR2 SYDVKM, per germline. Study conclusions and caveats: From stable hyperthyroidism, ophthalmopathy was separated by a 13-signature model with about 88% sensitivity and about 81% specificity.

This chain links TRBV28 with TRBJ1-1; 10 nucleotides agree with TRBD1. This clonotype was sampled from a man between 25 and 39 years old with Graves' ophthalmopathy. The sample taken for sequencing was peripheral blood. The CDR3 nucleotides read TGTGCCAGCAGCTATCAACCGGGACAGGGGTCGATGAACACTGAAGCTTTCTTT. This gives the protein CASSYQPGQGSMNTEAFF.